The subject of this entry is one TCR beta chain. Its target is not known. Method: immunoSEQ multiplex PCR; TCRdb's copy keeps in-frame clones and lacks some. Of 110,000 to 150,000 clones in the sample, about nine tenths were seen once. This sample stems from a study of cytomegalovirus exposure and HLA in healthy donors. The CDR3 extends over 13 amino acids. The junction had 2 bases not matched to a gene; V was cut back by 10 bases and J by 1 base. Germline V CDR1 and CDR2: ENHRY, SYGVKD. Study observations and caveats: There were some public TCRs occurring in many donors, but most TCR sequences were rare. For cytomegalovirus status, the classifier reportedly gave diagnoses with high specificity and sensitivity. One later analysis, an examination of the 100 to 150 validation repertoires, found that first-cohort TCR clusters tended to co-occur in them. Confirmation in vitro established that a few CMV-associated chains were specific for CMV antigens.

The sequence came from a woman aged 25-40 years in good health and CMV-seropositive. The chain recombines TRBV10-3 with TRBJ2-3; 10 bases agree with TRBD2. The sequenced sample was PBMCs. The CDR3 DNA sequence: TGTGCCACCGGACTAGCGGGCACAGATACGCAGTATTTT. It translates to CATGLAGTDTQYF.